This T cell receptor beta chain was found in a study of T cell responses to AZD1222 COVID-19 vaccine (dated by TCRdb to the early 2020s). About the investigation overall: AZD1222 recipients with second doses at about 4 weeks or about 12 weeks were pooled, because spike-specific TCR depth and breadth did not differ between schedules. A total of 240 or so trial participants underwent TCR sequencing, of whom nearly 210 had received two doses of AZD1222 and around 26 had received two doses of the MenACWY control vaccine. Trial participants were enrolled by age into subgroups of 18-55, 56-69 and 70-plus years, and roughly 150, 30 and 60 TCR-sequenced participants, respectively, were included in these subgroups. Beyond this particular receptor, the publication reports: In the small 56-69-year group, the increase in depth fell short of significance, most likely because of low power. The vaccine-associated CD4 TCRs covered the entire spike protein, and the dominant responses fell in regions 160-218 and 743-854. Most participants were white British and females outnumbered males, and the authors suggested that clonal diversity may have been underestimated. No day 14 peak-response samples were available, so repertoires were characterized only after the peak T cell response. A significant rise in spike-specific TCR breadth and depth was observed after two AZD1222 doses relative to day 0 and relative to MenACWY recipients. Epitopes outside the regions mutated in the B.1.351 and B.1.1.7 variants were reportedly recognized by nearly half of the unique spike-specific TCRs. Conclusions about previously exposed vaccinees were limited because only six or seven AZD1222 recipients were SARS-CoV-2 seropositive at baseline.

The CDR3 contains 12 residues, cysteine and phenylalanine counted. Just the 36-base CDR3 DNA is kept, in frame starting at base 1. The V and J ends are trimmed by 4 bases and 12 bases, leaving 15 bases between them. Via the germline V gene (reference sequence), CDR1 is LGHDT and CDR2 YNNKEL. Regarding this clone: Its antigen target is currently unknown. No base qualities exist here, and no much larger clone lies one base off it.

Per the publication, the time point label means: baseline before first vaccination. Vaccinee samples were obtained from the UK trials COV001 and COV002, which included a single-blind randomized controlled phase 2/3 trial of AZD1222 (ChAdOx1 nCoV-19) in healthy adults. For TCRbeta chain sequencing, PBMC samples were collected from trial participants at day 0 and at day 28 after the second dose. The CDR3 regions of human TCRbeta chains were analyzed by immunosequencing. The authors' pipeline ran thus. Repertoire TCRs were checked for matches against a reference library of SARS-CoV-2-specific TCRs that had been generated using the MIRA antigen-specificity platform. Breadth was defined as the fraction of unique TCRs that were SARS-CoV-2-associated, and depth was defined as the fraction of total T cells that were SARS-CoV-2-associated. Using the MIRA data, each spike-specific TCR was mapped to the spike region that the TCR reacts to and placed in a CD4 or CD8 class. Log10-transformed breadth and depth values were compared by one-way ANOVA with Sidak's multiple comparisons tests. This immuneACCESS table, as held by TCRdb, lists in-frame sequences with V and J called but not all clones. Of the missing ones, under half trace to an unresolved V gene in checked studies; the others have no known cause. D and trimming come from the DNA, and the V and J calls and clone size come from that table. Present in this sample are 160,000 or so clones, approximately 90% of which were seen just once. The top ten clones comprise about 1.9% of the sample.

The source was peripheral blood, collected on day 0 of AZD1222 vaccination. The sequence is built from TRBV3-1 (or the pseudogene TRBV3-2) and TRBJ1-1, with the D gene call left open. This clonotype was obtained from an adult in good health. CDR3 region: CASSRRTSESFF. The DNA is TGTGCCAGCAGCCGTAGAACATCCGAGTCTTTCTTT.